These 4 T cell receptor beta chains share one sample of origin, sequenced in a study of shared clonotypes between healthy human individuals. Only in-frame clones appear in the TCRdb table, and some are missing; sequencing was by immunoSEQ multiplex PCR. The sample lists approximately 640,000 clones, less than 95% occurring once. The sequencing input was memory CD8+ T cells from PBMCs. The subset was: CD45RO+ cells pooled with CCR7-negative TemRA cells. Source of these receptors: a man aged 18 to 30 in good health. Some clones in this sample may be carry-over from other donors' samples.

This chain joins TRBV7-9 and TRBJ1-4, with D perhaps TRBD1 (5 bases). The CDR3 totals 18 residues. CDR1 SEHNR and CDR2 FQNEAQ come from the germline V gene (reference sequence). The V gene lost 5 bases and the J gene lost 5 bases, with 24 bases spanning the gap. The CDR3 bases are TGTGCCAGCAGCCAACCCGGACATGGCTCGTTTCCAAATGAAAAACTGTTTTTT. It codes for CASSQPGHGSFPNEKLFF.

V is TRBV5-1 and J is TRBJ1-2, with a possible D match to TRBD1 (5 bases). Germline lookup yields CDR1 SGHRS and CDR2 YFSETQ. This CDR3 has 15 amino acids. Between the trimmed V and J ends, which lost 0 bases and 0 bases, there was a span of 9 bases. CDR3 in DNA: TGCGCCAGCAGCTTGGCAGGGACCACTAACTATGGCTACACCTTC. It is translated as CASSLAGTTNYGYTF.

V is TRBV9 and J is TRBJ2-1; 7 bases match TRBD2. J was trimmed by 3 bases and V by 0 bases; bases with no gene match: 9. This CDR3 has 17 amino acids. From germline, CDR1 is SGDLS and CDR2 YYNGEE. CDR3 in amino acids: CASSVARASGDYNEQFF. DNA of the CDR3: TGTGCCAGCAGCGTAGCTAGGGCTAGCGGAGACTACAATGAGCAGTTCTTC.

This clone was observed once. The chain employs TRBV13 and TRBJ2-7; 8 bases map to TRBD2. CDR1 PRHDT and CDR2 FYEKMQ come from the germline V gene (reference sequence). The CDR3 spans 16 residues. V was clipped by 0 bases and J by 3 bases; unmatched bases: 7. CDR3: CASSLGTGTSYYEQYF. The CDR3 DNA is TGTGCCAGCAGCTTAGGGACCGGGACTAGTTACTACGAGCAGTACTTC.